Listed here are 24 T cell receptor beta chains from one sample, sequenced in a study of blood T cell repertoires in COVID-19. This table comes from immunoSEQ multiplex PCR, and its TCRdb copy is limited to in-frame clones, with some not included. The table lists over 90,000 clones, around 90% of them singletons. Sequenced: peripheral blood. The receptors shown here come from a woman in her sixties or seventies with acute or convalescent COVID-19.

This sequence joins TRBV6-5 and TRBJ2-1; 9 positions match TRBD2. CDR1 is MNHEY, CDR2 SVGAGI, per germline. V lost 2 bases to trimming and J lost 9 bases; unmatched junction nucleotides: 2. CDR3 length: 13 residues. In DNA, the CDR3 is TGTGCCAGCAGTTACGTTAGCGGGGGTGAGCAGTTCTTC. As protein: CASSYVSGGEQFF.

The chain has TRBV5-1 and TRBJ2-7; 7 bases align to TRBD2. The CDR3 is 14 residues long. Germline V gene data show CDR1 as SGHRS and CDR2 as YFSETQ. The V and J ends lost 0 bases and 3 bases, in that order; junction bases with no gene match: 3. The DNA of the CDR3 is TGCGCCAGCAGCTTGGCGTCGGGGGGCTACGAGCAGTACTTC. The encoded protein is CASSLASGGYEQYF. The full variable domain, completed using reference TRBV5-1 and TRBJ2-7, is KAGVTQTPRYLIKTRGQQVTLSCSPISGHRSVSWYQQTPGQGLQFLFEYFSETQRNKGNFPGRFSGRQFSNSRSEMNVSTLELGDSALYLCASSLASGGYEQYFGPGTRLTVT.

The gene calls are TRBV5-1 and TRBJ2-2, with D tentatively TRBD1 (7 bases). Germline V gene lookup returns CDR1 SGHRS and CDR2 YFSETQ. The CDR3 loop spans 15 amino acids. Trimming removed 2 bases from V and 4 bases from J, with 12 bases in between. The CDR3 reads CASSFKQGGTGELFF. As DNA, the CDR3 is TGCGCCAGCAGCTTTAAGCAGGGGGGCACCGGGGAGCTGTTTTTT. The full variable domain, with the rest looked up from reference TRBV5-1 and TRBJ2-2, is KAGVTQTPRYLIKTRGQQVTLSCSPISGHRSVSWYQQTPGQGLQFLFEYFSETQRNKGNFPGRFSGRQFSNSRSEMNVSTLELGDSALYLCASSFKQGGTGELFFGEGSRLTVL.

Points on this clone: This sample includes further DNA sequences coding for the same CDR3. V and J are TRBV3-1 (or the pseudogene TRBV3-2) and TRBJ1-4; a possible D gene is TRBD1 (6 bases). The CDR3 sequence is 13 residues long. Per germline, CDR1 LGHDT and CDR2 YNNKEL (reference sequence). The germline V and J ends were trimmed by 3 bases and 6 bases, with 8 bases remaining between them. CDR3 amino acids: CASSQPGDEKLFF. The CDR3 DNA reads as TGTGCCAGCAGCCAGCCAGGGGATGAAAAACTGTTTTTT.

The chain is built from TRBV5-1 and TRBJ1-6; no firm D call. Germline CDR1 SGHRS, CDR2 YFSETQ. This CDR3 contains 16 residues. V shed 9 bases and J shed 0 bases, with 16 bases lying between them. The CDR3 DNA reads TGCGCCACCCGTCGAGATGAAAGCTCCTATAATTCACCCCTCCACTTT. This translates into CATRRDESSYNSPLHF.

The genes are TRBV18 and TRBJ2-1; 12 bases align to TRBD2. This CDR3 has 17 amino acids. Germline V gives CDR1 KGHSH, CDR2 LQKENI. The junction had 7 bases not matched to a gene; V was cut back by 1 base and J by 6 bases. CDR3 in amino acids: CASSPRPSGGGRNEQFF. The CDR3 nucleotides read TGTGCCAGCTCACCACGTCCTAGCGGGGGGGGCCGCAATGAGCAGTTCTTC. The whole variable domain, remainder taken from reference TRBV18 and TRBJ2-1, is NAGVMQNPRHLVRRRGQEARLRCSPMKGHSHVYWYRQLPEEGLKFMVYLQKENIIDESGMPKERFSAEFPKEGPSILRIQQVVRGDSAAYFCASSPRPSGGGRNEQFFGPGTRLTVL.

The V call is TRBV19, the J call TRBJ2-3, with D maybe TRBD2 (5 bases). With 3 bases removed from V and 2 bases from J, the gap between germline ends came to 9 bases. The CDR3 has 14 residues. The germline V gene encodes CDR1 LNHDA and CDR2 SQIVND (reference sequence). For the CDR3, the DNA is TGTGCCAGTAGTATTCAGCGGCACACAGATACGCAGTATTTT. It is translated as CASSIQRHTDTQYF.

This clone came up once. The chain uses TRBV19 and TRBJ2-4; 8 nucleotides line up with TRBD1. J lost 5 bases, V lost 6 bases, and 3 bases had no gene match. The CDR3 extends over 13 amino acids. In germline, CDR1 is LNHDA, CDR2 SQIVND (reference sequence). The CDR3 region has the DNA TGTGCCAGTAGCGTGGACAGGGAAAACATTCAGTACTTC. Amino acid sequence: CASSVDRENIQYF. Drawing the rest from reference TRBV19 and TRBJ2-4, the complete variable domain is DGGITQSPKYLFRKEGQNVTLSCEQNLNHDAMYWYRQDPGQGLRLIYYSQIVNDFQKGDIAEGYSVSREKKESFPLTVTSAQKNPTAFYLCASSVDRENIQYFGAGTRLSVL.

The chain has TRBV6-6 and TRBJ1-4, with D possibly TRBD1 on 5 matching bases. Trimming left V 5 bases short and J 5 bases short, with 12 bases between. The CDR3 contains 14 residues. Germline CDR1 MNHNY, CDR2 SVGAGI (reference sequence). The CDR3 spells CASSQTRANEKLFF. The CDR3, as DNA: TGTGCCAGCAGTCAAACCAGGGCAAATGAAAAACTGTTTTTT.

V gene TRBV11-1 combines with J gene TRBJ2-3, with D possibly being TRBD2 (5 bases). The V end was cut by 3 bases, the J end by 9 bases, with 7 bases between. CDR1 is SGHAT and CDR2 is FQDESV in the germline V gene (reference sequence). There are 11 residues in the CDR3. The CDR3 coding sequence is TGTGCCAGCAGCTTCGGGATAACGCAGTATTTT. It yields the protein CASSFGITQYF.

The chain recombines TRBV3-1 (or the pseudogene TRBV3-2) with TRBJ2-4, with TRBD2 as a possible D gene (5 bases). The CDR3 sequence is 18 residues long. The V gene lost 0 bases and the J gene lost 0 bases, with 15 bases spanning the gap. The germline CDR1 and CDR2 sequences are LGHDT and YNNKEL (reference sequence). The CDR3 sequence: CASSQDGRGLLAKNIQYF. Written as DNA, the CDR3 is TGTGCCAGCAGCCAAGATGGGCGAGGGCTCCTAGCCAAAAACATTCAGTACTTC.

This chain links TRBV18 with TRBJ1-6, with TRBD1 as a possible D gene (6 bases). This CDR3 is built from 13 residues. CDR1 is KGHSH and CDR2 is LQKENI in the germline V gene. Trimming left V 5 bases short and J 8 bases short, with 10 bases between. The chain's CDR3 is CASSWDTDSPLHF. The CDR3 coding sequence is TGTGCCAGCTCATGGGACACTGATTCACCCCTCCACTTT.

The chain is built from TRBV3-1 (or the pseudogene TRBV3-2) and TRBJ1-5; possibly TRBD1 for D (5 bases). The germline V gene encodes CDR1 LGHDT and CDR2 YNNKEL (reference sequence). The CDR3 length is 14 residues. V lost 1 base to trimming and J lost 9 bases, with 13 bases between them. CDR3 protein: CASSQGDSVRPQHF. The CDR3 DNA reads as TGTGCCAGCAGCCAAGGGGACTCCGTTAGGCCCCAGCATTTT.

The CDR3 DNA follows: TGTGCCATCAGTGACTCGGGGAACAGCGGGGACTACGAGCAGTACTTC. Protein sequence: CAISDSGNSGDYEQYF. The rearrangement links TRBV10-3 to TRBJ2-7, with 7 bases that match TRBD2. V lost 3 bases, J lost 3 bases, and 11 bases stayed unmatched. CDR3 size: 16 residues. CDR1 and CDR2 from the germline V gene are ENHRY and SYGVKD.

The CDR3 DNA reads TGTGCCAGCAGCTTAGAGCAAGCCTATGGCTACACCTTC. Protein sequence: CASSLEQAYGYTF. The chain combines TRBV7-2 with TRBJ1-2; D not resolved. The length of the CDR3 is 13 residues. Germline V gives CDR1 SGHTA, CDR2 FQGNSA. The V end lost 1 base, the J end lost 4 bases, and 7 bases lay between the germline ends.

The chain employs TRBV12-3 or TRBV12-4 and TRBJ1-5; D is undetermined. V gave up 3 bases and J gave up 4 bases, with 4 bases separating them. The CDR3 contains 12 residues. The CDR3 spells CASSLANQPQHF. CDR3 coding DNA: TGTGCCAGCAGTTTGGCTAATCAGCCCCAGCATTTT.

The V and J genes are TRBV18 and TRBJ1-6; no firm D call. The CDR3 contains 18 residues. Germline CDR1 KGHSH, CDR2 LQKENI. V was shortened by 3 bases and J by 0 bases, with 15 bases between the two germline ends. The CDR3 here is CASSPELQTSSYNSPLHF. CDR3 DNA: TGTGCCAGCTCACCGGAGCTGCAGACCAGCTCCTATAATTCACCCCTCCACTTT.

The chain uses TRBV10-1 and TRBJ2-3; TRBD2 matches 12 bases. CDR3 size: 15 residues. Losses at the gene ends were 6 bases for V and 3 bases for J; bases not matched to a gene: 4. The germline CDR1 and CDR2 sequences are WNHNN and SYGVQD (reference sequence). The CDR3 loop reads CASSRLAGGTDTQYF. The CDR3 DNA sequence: TGCGCCAGCAGCCGGCTAGCGGGAGGGACAGATACGCAGTATTTT.

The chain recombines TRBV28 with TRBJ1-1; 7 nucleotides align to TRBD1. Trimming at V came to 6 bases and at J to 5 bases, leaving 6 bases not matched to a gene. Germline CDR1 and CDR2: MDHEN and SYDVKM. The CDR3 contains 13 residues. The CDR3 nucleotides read TGTGCCAGCAGATCACAGGGGTGGACTGAAGCTTTCTTT. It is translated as CASRSQGWTEAFF. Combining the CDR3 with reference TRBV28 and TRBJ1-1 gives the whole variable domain DVKVTQSSRYLVKRTGEKVFLECVQDMDHENMFWYRQDPGLGLRLIYFSYDVKMKEKGDIPEGYSVSREKKERFSLILESASTNQTSMYLCASRSQGWTEAFFGQGTRLTVV.

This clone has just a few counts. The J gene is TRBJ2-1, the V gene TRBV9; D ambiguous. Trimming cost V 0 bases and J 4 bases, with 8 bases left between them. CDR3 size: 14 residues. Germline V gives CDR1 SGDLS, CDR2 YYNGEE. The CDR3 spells CASSVAIQYNEQFF. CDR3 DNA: TGTGCCAGCAGCGTAGCCATACAATACAATGAGCAGTTCTTC.

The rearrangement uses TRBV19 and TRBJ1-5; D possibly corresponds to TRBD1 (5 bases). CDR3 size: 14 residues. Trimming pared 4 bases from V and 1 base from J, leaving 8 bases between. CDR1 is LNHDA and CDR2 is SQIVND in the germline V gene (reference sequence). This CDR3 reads CASSTAGSNQPQHF. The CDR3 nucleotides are TGTGCCAGTAGTACCGCAGGGAGCAATCAGCCCCAGCATTTT.

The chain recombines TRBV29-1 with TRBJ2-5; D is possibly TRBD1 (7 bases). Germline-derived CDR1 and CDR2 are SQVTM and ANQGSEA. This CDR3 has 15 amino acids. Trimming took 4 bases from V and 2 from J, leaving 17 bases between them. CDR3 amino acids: CSVAPGPGGQETQYF. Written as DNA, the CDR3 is TGCAGCGTTGCCCCAGGGCCAGGGGGGCAAGAGACCCAGTACTTC. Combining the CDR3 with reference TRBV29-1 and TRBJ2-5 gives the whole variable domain SAVISQKPSRDICQRGTSLTIQCQVDSQVTMMFWYRQQPGQSLTLIATANQGSEATYESGFVIDKFPISRPNLTFSTLTVSNMSPEDSSIYLCSVAPGPGGQETQYFGPGTRLLVL.

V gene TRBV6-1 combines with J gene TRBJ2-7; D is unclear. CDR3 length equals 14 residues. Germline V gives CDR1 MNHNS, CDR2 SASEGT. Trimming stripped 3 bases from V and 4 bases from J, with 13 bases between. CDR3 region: CASSELGRSYEQYF. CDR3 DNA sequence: TGTGCCAGCAGTGAGCTAGGCCGTTCGTACGAGCAGTACTTC.

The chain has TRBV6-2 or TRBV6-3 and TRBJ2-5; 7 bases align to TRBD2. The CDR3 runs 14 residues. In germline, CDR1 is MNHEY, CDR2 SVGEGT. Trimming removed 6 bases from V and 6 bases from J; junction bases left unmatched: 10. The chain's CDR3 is CASSPSGSEKTQYF. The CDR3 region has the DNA TGTGCCAGCAGCCCTAGCGGCAGTGAAAAGACCCAGTACTTC.